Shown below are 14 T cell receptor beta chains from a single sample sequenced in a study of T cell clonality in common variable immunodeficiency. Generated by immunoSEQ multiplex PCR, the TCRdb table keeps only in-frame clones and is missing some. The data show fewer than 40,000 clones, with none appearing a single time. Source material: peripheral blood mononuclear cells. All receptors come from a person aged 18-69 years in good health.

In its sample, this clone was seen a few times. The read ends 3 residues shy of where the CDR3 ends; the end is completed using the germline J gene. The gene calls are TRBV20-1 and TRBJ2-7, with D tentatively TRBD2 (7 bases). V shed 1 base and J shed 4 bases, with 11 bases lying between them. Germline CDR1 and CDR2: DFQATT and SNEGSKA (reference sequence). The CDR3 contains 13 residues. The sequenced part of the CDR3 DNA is TGCAGTGCTAGAGCGGGGGGCCAGTACGAG. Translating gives CSARAGGQYE. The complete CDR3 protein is CSARAGGQYEQYF.

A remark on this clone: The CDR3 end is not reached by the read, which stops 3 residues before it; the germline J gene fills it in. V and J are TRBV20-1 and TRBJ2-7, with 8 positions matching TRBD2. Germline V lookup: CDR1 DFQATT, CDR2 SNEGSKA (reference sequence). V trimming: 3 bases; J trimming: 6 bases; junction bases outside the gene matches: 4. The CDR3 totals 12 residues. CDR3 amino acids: CSASAGGVEQYF. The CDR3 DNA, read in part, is TGCAGTGCTAGTGCCGGGGGGGTCGAG.

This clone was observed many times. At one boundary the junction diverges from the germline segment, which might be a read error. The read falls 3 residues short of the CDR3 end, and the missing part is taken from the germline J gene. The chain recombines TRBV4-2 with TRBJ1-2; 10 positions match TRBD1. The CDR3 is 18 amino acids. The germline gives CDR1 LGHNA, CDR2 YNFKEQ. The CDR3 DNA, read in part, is TGCGCCAGCAGCCAAGATCTGGGACAGGGGACGGGACTTGGTGGC. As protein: CASSQDLGQGTGLGG. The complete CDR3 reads CASSQDLGQGTGLGGYTF.

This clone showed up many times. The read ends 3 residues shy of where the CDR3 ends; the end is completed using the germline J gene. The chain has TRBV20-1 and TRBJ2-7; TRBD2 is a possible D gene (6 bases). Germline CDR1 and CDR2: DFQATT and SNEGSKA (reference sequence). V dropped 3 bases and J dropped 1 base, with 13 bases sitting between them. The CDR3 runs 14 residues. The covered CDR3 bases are TGCAGTGCTAGTCGGGGGACGTATTCCTACGAG. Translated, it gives CSASRGTYSYE. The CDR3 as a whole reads CSASRGTYSYEQYF.

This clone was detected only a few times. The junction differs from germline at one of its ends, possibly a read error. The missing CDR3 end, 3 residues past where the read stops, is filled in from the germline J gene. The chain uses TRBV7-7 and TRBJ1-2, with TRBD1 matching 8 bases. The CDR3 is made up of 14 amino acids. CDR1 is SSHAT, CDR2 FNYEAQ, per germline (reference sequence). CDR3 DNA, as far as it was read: TGTGCTAGCAGCTTAGACAGGGGCTCAGATACC. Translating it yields CASSLDRGSDT. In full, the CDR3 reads CASSLDRGSDTYTF. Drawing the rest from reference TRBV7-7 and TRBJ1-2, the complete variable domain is GAGVSQSPRYKVTKRGQDVTLRCDPISSHATLYWYQQALGQGPEFLTYFNYEAQPDKSGLPSDRFSAERPEGSISTLTIQRTEQRDSAMYRCASSLDRGSDTYTFGSGTRLTVV.

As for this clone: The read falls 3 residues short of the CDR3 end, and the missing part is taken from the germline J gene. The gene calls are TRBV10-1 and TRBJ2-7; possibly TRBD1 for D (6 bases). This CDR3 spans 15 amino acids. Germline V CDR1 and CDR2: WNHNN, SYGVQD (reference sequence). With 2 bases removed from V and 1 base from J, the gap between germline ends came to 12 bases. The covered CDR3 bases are TGCGCCAGCAGTGAGGGCCAGGGGATATCCTACGAG. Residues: CASSEGQGISYE. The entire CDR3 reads CASSEGQGISYEQYF.

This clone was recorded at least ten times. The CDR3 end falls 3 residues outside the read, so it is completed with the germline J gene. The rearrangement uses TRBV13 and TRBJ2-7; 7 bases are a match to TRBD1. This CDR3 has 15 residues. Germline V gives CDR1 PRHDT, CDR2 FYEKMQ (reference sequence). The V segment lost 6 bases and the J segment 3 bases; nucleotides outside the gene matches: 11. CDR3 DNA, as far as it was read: TGTGCCAGCAGACCCCTGGGACAGATGGGCTACGAG. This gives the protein CASRPLGQMGYE. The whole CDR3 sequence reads CASRPLGQMGYEQYF.

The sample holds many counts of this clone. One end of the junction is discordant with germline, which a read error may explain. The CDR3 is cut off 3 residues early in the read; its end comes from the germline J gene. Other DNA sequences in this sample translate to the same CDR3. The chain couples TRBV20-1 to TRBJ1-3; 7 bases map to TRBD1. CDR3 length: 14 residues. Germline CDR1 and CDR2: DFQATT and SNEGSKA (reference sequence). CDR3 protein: CSARQGSSGNTIYF. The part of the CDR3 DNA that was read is TGCAGTGCTCGACAGGGTAGCTCTGGAAACACG.

The CDR3 reads CASSAARQGLGYTF. The part of the CDR3 DNA that was read is TGTGCCAGCAGCGCTGCCCGACAGGGGCTGGGC. The chain recombines TRBV7-9 with TRBJ1-2; 8 bases agree with TRBD1. The read comes to an end 3 residues before the CDR3 does, leaving the germline J gene to fill in the end. The CDR3 runs to 14 residues. Germline CDR1 reads SEHNR; CDR2 reads FQNEAQ (reference sequence).

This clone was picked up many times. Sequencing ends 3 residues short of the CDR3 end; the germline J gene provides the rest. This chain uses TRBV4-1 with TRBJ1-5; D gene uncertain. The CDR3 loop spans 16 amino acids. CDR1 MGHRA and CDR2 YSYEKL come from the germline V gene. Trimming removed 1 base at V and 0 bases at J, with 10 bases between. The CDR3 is CASSQVADISNQPQHF. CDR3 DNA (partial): TGCGCCAGCAGCCAAGTGGCAGACATTAGCAATCAGCCC.

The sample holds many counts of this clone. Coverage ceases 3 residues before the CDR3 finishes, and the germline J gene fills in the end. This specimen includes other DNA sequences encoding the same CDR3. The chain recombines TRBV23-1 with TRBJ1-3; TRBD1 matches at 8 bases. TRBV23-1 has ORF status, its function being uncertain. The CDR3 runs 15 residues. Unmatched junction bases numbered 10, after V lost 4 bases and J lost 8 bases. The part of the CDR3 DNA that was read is TGCGCCAGCAGTCGATCACCAGGGGGCAGGGACACC. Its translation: CASSRSPGGRDT. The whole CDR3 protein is CASSRSPGGRDTIYF.

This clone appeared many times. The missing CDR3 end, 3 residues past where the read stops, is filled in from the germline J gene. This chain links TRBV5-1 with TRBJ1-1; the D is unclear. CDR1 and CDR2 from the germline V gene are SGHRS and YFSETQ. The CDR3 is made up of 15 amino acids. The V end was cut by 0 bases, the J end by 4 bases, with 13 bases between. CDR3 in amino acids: CASSLGPGEATEAFF. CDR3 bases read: TGCGCCAGCAGCTTGGGTCCGGGTGAAGCCACTGAA.

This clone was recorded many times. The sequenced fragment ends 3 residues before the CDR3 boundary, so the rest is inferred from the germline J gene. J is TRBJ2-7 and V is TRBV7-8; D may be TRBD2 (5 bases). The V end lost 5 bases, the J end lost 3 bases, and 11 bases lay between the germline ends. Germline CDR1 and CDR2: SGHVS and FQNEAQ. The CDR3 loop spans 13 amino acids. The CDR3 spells CASSLRGFYEQYF. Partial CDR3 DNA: TGTGCCAGCAGCCTACGGGGATTCTACGAG. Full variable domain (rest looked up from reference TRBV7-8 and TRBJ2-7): GAGVSQSPRYKVAKRGQDVALRCDPISGHVSLFWYQQALGQGPEFLTYFQNEAQLDKSGLPSDRFFAERPEGSVSTLKIQRTQQEDSAVYLCASSLRGFYEQYFGPGTRLTVT.

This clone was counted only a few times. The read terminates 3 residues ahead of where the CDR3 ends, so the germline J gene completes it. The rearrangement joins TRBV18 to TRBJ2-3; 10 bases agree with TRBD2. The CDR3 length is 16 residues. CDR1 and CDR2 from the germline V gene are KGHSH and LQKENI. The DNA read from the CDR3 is TGTGCCAGCTCAACCGGGACTAGCGCCGGCCAAGAGACG. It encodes CASSTGTSAGQET. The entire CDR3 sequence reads CASSTGTSAGQETQYF.